The 5 T cell receptor beta chains presented below share a single source sample, sequenced in a study of radiotherapy plus CTLA-4 blockade in lung cancer (dated by TCRdb to 2016 to 2019). Library preparation used the immunoSEQ multiplex PCR assay. Sourced from immuneACCESS, this table was stored by TCRdb with only in-frame sequences that have V and J called. A share of the clones is absent; for the studies checked, an unresolved V gene accounts for under half, and the remainder has no known explanation. For this sample there are roughly 24,000 clones; roughly three quarters appear just once. The ten biggest clones cover 20% to 25% of the sample. The sample here was peripheral blood, taken from a patient treated with radiotherapy plus ipilimumab. Source of these receptors: a human donor with non-small cell lung cancer that progressed on radiotherapy plus ipilimumab.

This sequence joins TRBV5-1 and TRBJ2-5; D gene uncertain. Per germline, CDR1 SGHRS and CDR2 YFSETQ. V lost 2 bases and J 1 base, leaving 6 bases between the germline ends. The CDR3 has 13 residues. The CDR3 DNA follows: TGCGCCAGCAGCTTCGGGTCCCAAGAGACCCAGTACTTC. Its translation: CASSFGSQETQYF.

The rearrangement links TRBV11-2 to TRBJ2-7; D unclear. Germline CDR1 reads SGHAT; CDR2 reads FQNNGV. The V end was cut by 4 bases, the J end by 0 bases, with 16 bases between. The CDR3 extends over 16 amino acids. The CDR3 reads CASSSGSGRRSYEQYF. CDR3 DNA sequence: TGTGCCAGCAGCTCCGGATCGGGCAGGCGCTCCTACGAGCAGTACTTC.

The chain has TRBV6-1 and TRBJ1-4; the match to TRBD1 covers 9 bases. Germline loops: CDR1 MNHNS, CDR2 SASEGT. The junction had 6 bases not matched to a gene; V was cut back by 5 bases and J by 8 bases. The CDR3 is made up of 14 amino acids. For the CDR3, the DNA is TGTGCCAGCAGTTCGGGACAGGGTCGCGAAAAACTGTTTTTT. This codes for CASSSGQGREKLFF.

This clone was seen more than once but under ten times. The chain links TRBV6-5 to TRBJ1-3; possibly TRBD1 for D (6 bases). Trimming cost V 8 bases and J 0 bases, with 14 bases left between them. The CDR3 spans 15 residues. CDR1 is MNHEY, CDR2 SVGAGI, per germline. The CDR3 nucleotides read TGTGCCAGCTCGCCCACAGGGAGCTCTGGAAACACCATATATTTT. This encodes CASSPTGSSGNTIYF.

The CDR3 sequence is CASSASRDFNEQFF. The CDR3 region has the DNA TGTGCCAGCAGCGCCTCCCGAGACTTTAATGAGCAGTTCTTC. V is TRBV7-3 and J is TRBJ2-1, with D unclear. CDR3 length: 14 residues. Germline CDR1 reads SGHTA; CDR2 reads FQGTGA. V was pared by 5 bases and J by 7 bases, with 15 bases between. Based on the CDR3 plus reference TRBV7-3 and TRBJ2-1, the full variable domain is GAGVSQTPSNKVTEKGKYVELRCDPISGHTALYWYRQSLGQGPEFLIYFQGTGAADDSGLPNDRFFAVRPEGSVSTLKIQRTERGDSAVYLCASSASRDFNEQFFGPGTRLTVL.